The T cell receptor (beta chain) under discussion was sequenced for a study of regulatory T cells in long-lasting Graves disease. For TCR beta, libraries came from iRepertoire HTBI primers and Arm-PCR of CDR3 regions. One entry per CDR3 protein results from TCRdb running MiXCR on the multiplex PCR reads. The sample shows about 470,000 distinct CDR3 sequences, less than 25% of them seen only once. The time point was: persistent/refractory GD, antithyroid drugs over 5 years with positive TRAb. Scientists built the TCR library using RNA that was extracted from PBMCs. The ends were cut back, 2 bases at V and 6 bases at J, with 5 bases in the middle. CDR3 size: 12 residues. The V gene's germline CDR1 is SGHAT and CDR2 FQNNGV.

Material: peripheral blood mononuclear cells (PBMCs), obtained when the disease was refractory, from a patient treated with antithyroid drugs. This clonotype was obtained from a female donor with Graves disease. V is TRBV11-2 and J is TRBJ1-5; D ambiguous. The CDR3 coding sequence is TGTGCCAGCAGCTTAAGTTTTCAGCCCCAGCATTTT. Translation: CASSLSFQPQHF.